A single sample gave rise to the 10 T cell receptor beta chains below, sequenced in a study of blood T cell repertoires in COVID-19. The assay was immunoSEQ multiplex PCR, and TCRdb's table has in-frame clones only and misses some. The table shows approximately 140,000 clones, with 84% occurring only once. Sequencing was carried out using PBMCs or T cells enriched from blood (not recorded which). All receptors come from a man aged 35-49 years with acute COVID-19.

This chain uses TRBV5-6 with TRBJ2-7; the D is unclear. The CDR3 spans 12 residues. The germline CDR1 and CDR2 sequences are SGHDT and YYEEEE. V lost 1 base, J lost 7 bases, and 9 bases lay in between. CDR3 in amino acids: CASSLFLEEQYF. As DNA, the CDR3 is TGTGCCAGCAGCTTGTTTTTGGAGGAGCAGTACTTC.

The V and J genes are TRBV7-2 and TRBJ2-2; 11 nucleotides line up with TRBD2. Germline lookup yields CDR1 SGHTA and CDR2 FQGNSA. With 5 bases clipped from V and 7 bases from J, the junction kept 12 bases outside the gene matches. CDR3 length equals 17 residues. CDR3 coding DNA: TGTGCCAGCAGCCCCCCGGGGCTAGCGGGAGGTAACGGGGAGCTGTTTTTT. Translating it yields CASSPPGLAGGNGELFF.

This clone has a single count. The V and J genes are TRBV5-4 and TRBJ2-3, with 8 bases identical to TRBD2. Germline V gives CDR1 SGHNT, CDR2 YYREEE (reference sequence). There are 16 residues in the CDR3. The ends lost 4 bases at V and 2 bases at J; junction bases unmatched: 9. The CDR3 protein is CASSRRVAGYTDTQYF. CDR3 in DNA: TGTGCCAGCAGCCGAAGAGTAGCGGGATACACAGATACGCAGTATTTT.

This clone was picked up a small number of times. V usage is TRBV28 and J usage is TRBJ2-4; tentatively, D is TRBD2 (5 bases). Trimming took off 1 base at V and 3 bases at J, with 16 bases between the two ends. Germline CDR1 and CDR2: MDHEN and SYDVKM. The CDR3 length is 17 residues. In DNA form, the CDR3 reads TGTGCCAGCAGTTTATACAGCCGGGCGGGCCGCAAAAACATTCAGTACTTC. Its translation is CASSLYSRAGRKNIQYF.

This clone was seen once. The CDR3 DNA reads as TGTGCCAGCAGTCGCCCCGCGACAGGGGGGTGGTCTAACTATGGCTACACCTTC. This gives the protein CASSRPATGGWSNYGYTF. The chain couples TRBV6-6 to TRBJ1-2; 9 nucleotides line up with TRBD1. Germline V lookup: CDR1 MNHNY, CDR2 SVGAGI (reference sequence). V was clipped by 5 bases and J by 0 bases; unmatched bases: 13. CDR3 length: 18 amino acids.

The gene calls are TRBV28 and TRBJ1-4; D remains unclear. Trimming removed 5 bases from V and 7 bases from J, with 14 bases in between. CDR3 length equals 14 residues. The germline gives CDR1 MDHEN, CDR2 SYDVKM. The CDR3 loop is CASSPPTEGEKLFF. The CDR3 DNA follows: TGTGCCAGCAGTCCACCCACTGAGGGTGAAAAACTGTTTTTT.

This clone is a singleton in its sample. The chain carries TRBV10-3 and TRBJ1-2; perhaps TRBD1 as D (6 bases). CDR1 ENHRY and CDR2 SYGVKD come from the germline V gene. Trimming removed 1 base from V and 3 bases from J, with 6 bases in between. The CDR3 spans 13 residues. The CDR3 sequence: CAISEYRDYGYTF. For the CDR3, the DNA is TGTGCCATCAGTGAGTACAGGGACTATGGCTACACCTTC.

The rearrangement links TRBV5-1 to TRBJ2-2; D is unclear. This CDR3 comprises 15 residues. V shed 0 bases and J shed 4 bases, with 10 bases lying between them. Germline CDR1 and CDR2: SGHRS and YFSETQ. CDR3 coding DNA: TGCGCCAGCAGCTTGGCCACTCCGGGCACCGGGGAGCTGTTTTTT. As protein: CASSLATPGTGELFF.

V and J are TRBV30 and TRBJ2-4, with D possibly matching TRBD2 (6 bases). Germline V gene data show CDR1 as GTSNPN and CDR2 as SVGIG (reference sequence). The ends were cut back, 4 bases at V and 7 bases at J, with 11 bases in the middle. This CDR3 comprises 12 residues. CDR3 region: CAWNTSPNIQYF. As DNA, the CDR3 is TGTGCCTGGAACACTAGCCCGAACATTCAGTACTTC.

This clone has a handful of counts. CDR3 in DNA: TGTGCCAGTAGTCCGGACTATTATGTTGAGCAGTTCTTC. Amino acids: CASSPDYYVEQFF. The rearrangement links TRBV19 to TRBJ2-1, with D possibly matching TRBD2 (6 bases). CDR3 length: 13 amino acids. Trimming left V 5 bases short and J 9 bases short, with 14 bases between. In germline, CDR1 is LNHDA, CDR2 SQIVND (reference sequence).